The 30 T cell receptor beta chains below all came from one sample that was sequenced in a study of early T cells in non-severe SARS-CoV-2 infection. Each CDR3 protein gets one entry after TCRdb re-called the 5' RACE reads with MiXCR. This sample has fewer than 120,000 distinct CDR3 sequences; around 13% occur once, and the top ten carry approximately 4%. Sequencing was performed on whole blood, taken at baseline. These TCRs come from an adult who was a healthcare worker with PCR-confirmed SARS-CoV-2 infection or an uninfected control (not recorded which).

This clonotype was found a few times. V gene TRBV12-3 or TRBV12-4 combines with J gene TRBJ1-2; the match to TRBD1 covers 7 bases. Trimming at V came to 4 bases and at J to 2 bases, leaving 7 bases not matched to a gene. CDR3 size: 15 residues. In DNA, the CDR3 is TGTGCCAGCAGTTCCACCCCAGGGGGAAACTATGGCTACACCTTC. Translation gives CASSSTPGGNYGYTF.

V and J are TRBV3-1 and TRBJ2-1, with D uncertain. The V and J ends lost 4 bases and 0 bases respectively, with 13 bases between them. This CDR3 has 16 amino acids. Germline CDR1 reads LGHDT; CDR2 reads YNNKEL (reference sequence). CDR3 in amino acids: CASSRTDRSSYNEQFF. In DNA form, the CDR3 reads TGTGCCAGCAGCCGGACGGACCGCTCCTCCTACAATGAGCAGTTCTTC.

The chain joins TRBV5-1 to TRBJ2-6; tentative D call: TRBD1 (5 bases). The CDR3 length is 14 residues. Between the trimmed V and J ends, which lost 3 bases and 4 bases, there was a span of 8 bases. Germline V gene sequence: CDR1 SGHRS, CDR2 YFSETQ. The CDR3 nucleotides are TGCGCCAGCAGCTCCAGACAGGGGGCCAACGTCCTGACTTTC. It encodes CASSSRQGANVLTF.

In this sample, this clonotype turned up many times. This chain links TRBV6-5 with TRBJ1-5; TRBD1 matches 8 bases. Germline CDR1 and CDR2: MNHEY and SVGAGI. V shed 6 bases, J shed 0 bases, and the junction held 7 bases outside the gene matches. CDR3 length equals 16 residues. The CDR3 spells CASSTGGIYSNQPQHF. The CDR3 DNA is TGTGCCAGCAGCACAGGGGGAATTTATAGCAATCAGCCCCAGCATTTT.

This clonotype was seen more than once but under ten times. The chain links TRBV18 to TRBJ1-2, with no clear D. The V gene's germline CDR1 is KGHSH and CDR2 LQKENI. The CDR3 contains 17 residues. Trimming pared 0 bases from V and 0 bases from J, leaving 14 bases between. CDR3 sequence reads: CASSPPRRLTPNYGYTF. The DNA of the CDR3 is TGTGCCAGCTCACCACCTAGAAGATTAACCCCTAACTATGGCTACACCTTC.

This clonotype was counted between two and nine times. The chain links TRBV5-6 to TRBJ1-5; D might be TRBD1 (5 bases). The V gene's germline CDR1 is SGHDT and CDR2 YYEEEE. V gave up 4 bases and J gave up 5 bases, with 16 bases separating them. The CDR3 is 15 amino acids. The CDR3 coding sequence is TGTGCCAGCAGCGATGGGACGGGGCGCGATCAGCCCCAGCATTTT. The encoded protein is CASSDGTGRDQPQHF.

At least ten counts were recorded for this clonotype. CDR3 sequence: CASSPISVGELFF. The CDR3 bases are TGTGCCAGCAGCCCTATATCCGTCGGGGAGCTGTTTTTT. The V and J genes are TRBV7-2 and TRBJ2-2, with D uncertain. The ends were cut back, 5 bases at V and 7 bases at J, with 11 bases in the middle. Per the germline V gene, CDR1 is SGHTA and CDR2 is FQGNSA. CDR3 size: 13 residues. Full variable domain (outside the CDR3, taken from reference TRBV7-2 and TRBJ2-2): GAGVSQSPSNKVTEKGKDVELRCDPISGHTALYWYRQSLGQGLEFLIYFQGNSAPDKSGLPSDRFSAERTGGSVSTLTIQRTQQEDSAVYLCASSPISVGELFFGEGSRLTVL.

There are a few counts of this clonotype. The chain's CDR3 is CASSEARGGKTDTQYF. In DNA, the CDR3 is TGTGCCAGCAGTGAAGCCCGGGGGGGGAAAACAGATACGCAGTATTTT. The V and J genes are TRBV2 and TRBJ2-3; TRBD2 agrees at 8 bases. V gave up 0 bases and J gave up 3 bases; unmatched junction bases: 5. Germline CDR1 SNHLY, CDR2 FYNNEI. The CDR3 runs 16 residues.

The table lists this clonotype with a few counts. J is TRBJ2-1 and V is TRBV5-1; TRBD1 matches 7 bases. Germline-derived CDR1 and CDR2 are SGHRS and YFSETQ. This CDR3 spans 14 amino acids. V lost 2 bases to trimming and J lost 5 bases; unmatched junction nucleotides: 4. The CDR3 spells CASSLQGTDNEQFF. The CDR3 nucleotides are TGCGCCAGCAGCTTACAGGGGACGGACAATGAGCAGTTCTTC.

The chain joins TRBV29-1 to TRBJ2-7, with TRBD2 as a possible D gene (5 bases). CDR1 is SQVTM, CDR2 ANQGSEA, per germline. Trimming took off 0 bases at V and 4 bases at J, with 13 bases between the two ends. CDR3 length equals 14 residues. CDR3 nucleotide sequence: TGCAGCGTTGAAGATCGGGGAGACACATACGAGCAGTACTTC. Its protein is CSVEDRGDTYEQYF.

This chain joins TRBV19 and TRBJ1-2, with D tentatively TRBD1 (5 bases). This CDR3 region has 15 residues. Germline CDR1 is LNHDA and CDR2 is SQIVND (reference sequence). V was clipped by 7 bases and J by 8 bases, with 23 bases between them. The CDR3 DNA reads as TGTGCCAGTACCCTGGGACCAGGGAAGGGTAGAGGCTACACCTTC. Translating it yields CASTLGPGKGRGYTF.

There are many counts of this clonotype. This chain links TRBV24-1 with TRBJ1-5; D remains unclear. Deletions cut 3 bases from V and 4 bases from J, with 9 bases between. The germline V gene encodes CDR1 KGHDR and CDR2 SFDVKD. CDR3 length equals 14 residues. In DNA, the CDR3 is TGTGCCACCAGTGATAATAACTTAAATCAGCCCCAGCATTTT. Amino acid sequence: CATSDNNLNQPQHF.

This rearrangement joins TRBV29-1 to TRBJ2-5, with 16 bases that match TRBD2. The CDR3 runs 15 residues. Germline V gene lookup returns CDR1 SQVTM and CDR2 ANQGSEA. V lost 6 bases and J lost 3; bases outside the gene matches: 4. CDR3 loop: CSVSGTSGGEETQYF. In DNA, the CDR3 is TGCAGCGTCTCCGGGACTAGCGGGGGGGAAGAGACCCAGTACTTC.

V is TRBV5-1 and J is TRBJ2-2, with TRBD2 matching over 7 bases. V lost 0 bases, J lost 6 bases, and 11 bases stayed unmatched. The CDR3 is 17 residues long. CDR1 and CDR2 from the germline V gene are SGHRS and YFSETQ. Written as DNA, the CDR3 is TGCGCCAGCAGCTTGGCAGGCCCAGCGGGGAGAGCCGGGGAGCTGTTTTTT. Translated: CASSLAGPAGRAGELFF.

This clonotype has a count of ten or more. The chain links TRBV28 to TRBJ1-2, with D unclear. V lost 5 bases to trimming and J lost 8 bases, with 9 bases between them. The CDR3 extends over 11 amino acids. Germline CDR1 MDHEN, CDR2 SYDVKM. In nucleotides, the CDR3 is TGTGCCAGCAGTCCTGGGTCCGGCTACACCTTC. This sequence encodes CASSPGSGYTF.

This clonotype showed up many times. This rearrangement joins TRBV24-1 to TRBJ2-1; 8 bases agree with TRBD2. The germline V gene encodes CDR1 KGHDR and CDR2 SFDVKD. This CDR3 has 14 residues. V was pared by 5 bases and J by 8 bases, with 7 bases of the junction left unmatched. The CDR3 here is CATSVGGAGYEQFF. CDR3 DNA sequence: TGTGCCACCAGTGTCGGGGGGGCTGGCTATGAGCAGTTCTTC.

This chain joins TRBV20-1 and TRBJ2-5, with D uncertain. Looked up from germline, CDR1 is DFQATT and CDR2 is SNEGSKA (reference sequence). V lost 5 bases, J lost 7 bases, and 14 bases lay in between. This CDR3 contains 12 residues. The CDR3 region is CSAAVSSGTQYF. The CDR3 DNA reads TGCAGTGCTGCCGTATCATCAGGGACCCAGTACTTC.

This rearrangement joins TRBV11-2 to TRBJ1-4; perhaps TRBD1 as D (6 bases). CDR3 length: 14 amino acids. Looked up from germline, CDR1 is SGHAT and CDR2 is FQNNGV. V was shortened by 4 bases and J by 7 bases, with 13 bases between the two germline ends. The CDR3, as DNA: TGTGCCAGCAGCTCCGCAGGGGCGGCTGAAAAACTGTTTTTT. Translated, it gives CASSSAGAAEKLFF.

This rearrangement joins TRBV9 to TRBJ2-5; 8 bases fit TRBD1. This CDR3 has 17 residues. J was trimmed by 4 bases and V by 4 bases; bases with no gene match: 15. Germline-derived CDR1 and CDR2 are SGDLS and YYNGEE. The CDR3 reads CASSPLPIGQGGETQYF. For the CDR3, the DNA is TGTGCCAGCAGCCCCCTTCCAATCGGACAGGGAGGAGAGACCCAGTACTTC. Full variable domain (outside the CDR3, taken from reference TRBV9 and TRBJ2-5): DSGVTQTPKHLITATGQRVTLRCSPRSGDLSVYWYQQSLDQGLQFLIQYYNGEERAKGNILERFSAQQFPDLHSELNLSSLELGDSALYFCASSPLPIGQGGETQYFGPGTRLLVL.

Concerning this clonotype: This may be a read error, as it is one base from a much larger clone. No conserved phenylalanine or tryptophan ends this CDR3, so it is likely a read error. The J gene is TRBJ2-7, the V gene TRBV5-1, with 9 bases lining up with TRBD2. The V gene's germline CDR1 is SGHRS and CDR2 YFSETQ. With 2 bases clipped from V and 2 bases from J, the junction kept 8 bases outside the gene matches. The CDR3 runs to 16 residues. In DNA, the CDR3 is TGCGCCAGCAGCTTAGGTAGCGGGAGCCTAACCTACGAGCAGTACCTC. This codes for CASSLGSGSLTYEQYL.

This clonotype was found many times. Here the CDR3 DNA reads TGTGCCAGCAGCTCTCAGGGGGCGAACACTGAAGCTTTCTTT. Amino acids: CASSSQGANTEAFF. The V call is TRBV13, the J call TRBJ1-1; 8 bases line up with TRBD1. Germline V CDR1 and CDR2: PRHDT, FYEKMQ (reference sequence). The CDR3 totals 14 residues. Losses at the gene ends were 4 bases for V and 1 base for J; bases not matched to a gene: 2.

The genes are TRBV6-6 and TRBJ2-1; a possible D gene is TRBD2 (6 bases). Germline V gives CDR1 MNHNY, CDR2 SVGAGI (reference sequence). With 4 bases removed from V and 4 bases from J, the gap between germline ends came to 17 bases. The CDR3 contains 16 residues. Written as DNA, the CDR3 is TGTGCCAGCAGTTCTCCCGGGACTGGGACTTACAATGAGCAGTTCTTC. It encodes CASSSPGTGTYNEQFF.

This clonotype has more than one count but fewer than ten. The chain combines TRBV12-3 or TRBV12-4 with TRBJ1-5; D uncertain. The CDR3 length is 15 residues. The V and J ends lost 2 bases and 6 bases respectively, with 14 bases between them. The CDR3 loop is CASSLNLGEGQPQHF. The DNA for the CDR3 is TGTGCCAGCAGTTTAAACCTCGGGGAAGGTCAGCCCCAGCATTTT.

This clonotype was detected many times. This chain links TRBV29-1 with TRBJ2-5; 13 nucleotides line up with TRBD2. V dropped 0 bases and J dropped 5; count of bases not matched to a gene: 0. Germline-derived CDR1 and CDR2 are SQVTM and ANQGSEA. This CDR3 contains 14 residues. The CDR3 reads CSVEELAGGETQYF. The DNA of the CDR3 is TGCAGCGTTGAAGAACTAGCGGGAGGGGAGACCCAGTACTTC.

This clonotype was counted only a few times. The V and J genes are TRBV20-1 and TRBJ1-2; D ambiguous. The ends were cut back, 6 bases at V and 8 bases at J, with 16 bases in the middle. Germline V gene lookup returns CDR1 DFQATT and CDR2 SNEGSKA (reference sequence). This CDR3 is built from 12 residues. In DNA, the CDR3 is TGCAGTGCCGAGGGATCGCCCCCGGGCTACACCTTC. Translated: CSAEGSPPGYTF.

V gene TRBV28 combines with J gene TRBJ1-5; a weak D match, TRBD1 (5 bases). Germline V CDR1 and CDR2: MDHEN, SYDVKM. With 2 bases removed from V and 7 bases from J, the gap between germline ends came to 6 bases. CDR3 length: 12 residues. CDR3 loop: CASSLRGQPQHF. DNA for the CDR3: TGTGCCAGCAGTTTAAGGGGACAGCCCCAGCATTTT.

The rearrangement joins TRBV11-1 to TRBJ2-1; TRBD2 agrees at 9 bases. The germline CDR1 and CDR2 sequences are SGHAT and FQDESV (reference sequence). After removal of 8 bases from V and 2 bases from J, the junction contained 10 bases not matched to a gene. The CDR3 covers 16 residues. CDR3 sequence (DNA): TGTGCCAGCTCCATTAGCGGGGGAGGGCCCTACAATGAGCAGTTCTTC. This codes for CASSISGGGPYNEQFF.

This clonotype was detected only a few times. The V gene is TRBV30, the J gene TRBJ2-1; D unclear. V was pared by 3 bases and J by 11 bases, with 11 bases between. CDR1 is GTSNPN and CDR2 is SVGIG in the germline V gene (reference sequence). This CDR3 has 11 amino acids. The CDR3 here is CAWRGIVKQFF. The CDR3 DNA sequence: TGTGCCTGGAGGGGTATTGTAAAGCAGTTCTTC.

This clonotype appeared a few times. This rearrangement joins TRBV2 to TRBJ1-6; 7 bases are shared with TRBD1. The germline V gene encodes CDR1 SNHLY and CDR2 FYNNEI. This CDR3 is built from 13 residues. Trimming cost V 6 bases and J 8 bases; bases outside gene matches: 4. The CDR3 is CASRITGDSPLHF. The CDR3 coding sequence is TGTGCCAGCAGGATTACAGGGGATTCACCCCTCCACTTT.

This clonotype was detected ten times or more. This rearrangement joins TRBV4-2 to TRBJ2-1; perhaps TRBD2 as D (6 bases). The germline V and J ends were trimmed by 7 bases and 4 bases, with 17 bases remaining between them. CDR1 and CDR2 from the germline V gene are LGHNA and YNFKEQ. The CDR3 has 15 amino acids. Here the CDR3 DNA reads TGTGCCAGCACGGGACTCGGCGGGAAGTACAATGAGCAGTTCTTC. It yields the protein CASTGLGGKYNEQFF.